This TCR beta chain was identified in a study of cytomegalovirus exposure and HLA in healthy donors. About the research overall: The same platform was used for the roughly 120 validation repertoires as for the roughly 700 first-cohort repertoires, as reported in a later analysis.

Notes on this clone: Its antigen remains unknown.

Regarding the study as a whole: Among TCR beta chains, those listed as cytomegalovirus-associated numbered around 160.

The donors formed part of the approximately 130-subject validation cohort, distinct from the approximately 670-subject first cohort. Generated by immunoSEQ multiplex PCR, the TCRdb table keeps only in-frame clones and is missing some. Here the sample spans about 160,000 clones, roughly 91% being singletons. The germline V gene encodes CDR1 MDHEN and CDR2 SYDVKM. CDR3 length: 14 residues. Losses at the gene ends were 5 bases for V and 2 bases for J; bases not matched to a gene: 2. The TCR comes from a man between 18 and 35 years old in good health and CMV-seropositive. The chain combines TRBV28 with TRBJ1-3, with 8 bases identical to TRBD1. Sequenced sample: PBMCs. The DNA for the CDR3 is TGTGCCAGCAGTCCGACAGGGGCTGGAAACACCATATATTTT. Amino acids: CASSPTGAGNTIYF.